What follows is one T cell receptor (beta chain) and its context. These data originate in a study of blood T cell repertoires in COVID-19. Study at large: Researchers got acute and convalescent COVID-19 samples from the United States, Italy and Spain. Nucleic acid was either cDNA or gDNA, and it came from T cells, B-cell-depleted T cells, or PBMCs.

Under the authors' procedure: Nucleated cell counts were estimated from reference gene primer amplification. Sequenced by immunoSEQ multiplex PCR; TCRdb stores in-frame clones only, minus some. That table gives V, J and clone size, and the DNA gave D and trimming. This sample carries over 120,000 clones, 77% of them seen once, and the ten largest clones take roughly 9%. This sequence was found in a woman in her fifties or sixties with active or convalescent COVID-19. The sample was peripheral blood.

The CDR3 reads CASPWTGTGGDSNTGELFF. For the CDR3, the DNA is TGTGCCAGTCCTTGGACCGGGACAGGGGGCGATAGCAACACCGGGGAGCTGTTTTTT. The chain links TRBV7-5 to TRBJ2-2; the listed D gene, TRBD1, was not tested against the DNA. TRBV7-5 is a recognized pseudogene. CDR3 length: 19 amino acids.